Listed below are T cell receptor beta chains from one sample, sequenced in a study of T cells after yellow fever vaccination. From the 5' RACE reads, TCRdb called clonotypes with MiXCR, one entry per CDR3 protein. The sample gives some 160,000 distinct CDR3 sequences, more than 5.5% of which show up once; 2.5% to 3% is in the top ten. Source: CD4+ T cells sorted from PBMCs, taken around 5 days after the first yellow fever vaccination. The receptors stem from a man aged 18-30 years who received the YFV17D yellow fever vaccine. Each CDR3 is given with its conserved first and last residue. Fields, in order: J gene, clone size, D gene, V gene, CDR3 protein, CDR3 DNA. The D gene is left open where the match is weak. Clone size is given for some rows only: seen once, a few or many times, or a class if the clone is expanded.

TRBJ1-2	few	.	TRBV28	CASSYSSYGYTF	TGTGCCAGCAGTTATTCGTCCTATGGCTACACCTTC
TRBJ2-5	.	TRBD1	TRBV6-2/TRBV6-3	CASETGAETQYF	TGTGCCAGCGAGACAGGGGCAGAGACCCAGTACTTC
TRBJ1-6	many	.	TRBV27	CASSLNANSPLHF	TGTGCCAGCAGTTTGAACGCTAATTCACCCCTCCACTTT
TRBJ2-3	many	.	TRBV4-1	CASSHEVSTDTQYF	TGCGCCAGCAGCCACGAGGTGAGCACAGATACGCAGTATTTT
TRBJ2-2	.	.	TRBV5-1	CASSWTETGELFF	TGCGCCAGCAGCTGGACAGAGACCGGGGAGCTGTTTTTT
TRBJ2-5	many	.	TRBV10-2	CASHLSGEETQYF	TGCGCCAGCCACTTGTCGGGAGAAGAGACCCAGTACTTC
TRBJ2-1	many	.	TRBV6-5	CAAGGGYNEQFF	TGTGCCGCAGGGGGGGGGTACAATGAGCAGTTCTTC
TRBJ1-5	.	.	TRBV7-2	CASSFQQGSNQPQHF	TGTGCCAGCAGCTTCCAACAGGGTAGCAATCAGCCCCAGCATTTT
TRBJ2-5	many	.	TRBV7-7	CASSLVLSGIQETQYF	TGTGCCAGCAGCTTAGTATTATCAGGGATCCAAGAGACCCAGTACTTC
TRBJ2-3	many	TRBD2	TRBV12-3/TRBV12-4	CASRTSGGDTQYF	TGTGCCAGCAGGACTAGCGGGGGAGATACGCAGTATTTT
TRBJ1-5	.	.	TRBV5-1	CASSTVPGLPWAQHF	TGCGCCAGCAGCACGGTCCCGGGACTCCCTTGGGCCCAGCATTTT
TRBJ2-3	many	.	TRBV29-1	CSAGPAVADTQYF	TGCAGCGCTGGACCCGCCGTGGCAGATACGCAGTATTTT
TRBJ1-4	.	.	TRBV24-1	CATSDYKGAGAEKLFF	TGTGCCACCAGTGATTACAAGGGCGCGGGAGCTGAAAAACTGTTTTTT
TRBJ1-2	many	.	TRBV15	CATSRDEGLGGYTF	TGTGCCACCAGCAGAGACGAGGGACTCGGCGGCTACACCTTC
TRBJ1-1	few	.	TRBV6-1	CASSEVSLNTEAFF	TGTGCCAGCAGTGAAGTATCGCTGAACACTGAAGCTTTCTTT
TRBJ2-5	many	.	TRBV29-1	CSVGRDTSETQYF	TGCAGCGTTGGCCGGGACACCTCGGAGACCCAGTACTTC
TRBJ1-3	.	.	TRBV30	CAWSPRTSAAGNTIYF	TGTGCCTGGAGCCCAAGGACCTCCGCCGCCGGAAACACCATATATTTT
TRBJ2-5	many	.	TRBV4-1	CASSQDRTLQETQYF	TGCGCCAGCAGCCAAGATCGAACGCTCCAAGAGACCCAGTACTTC
TRBJ2-3	many	.	TRBV20-1	CSADDHGDTQYF	TGCAGTGCCGACGATCATGGAGATACGCAGTATTTT
TRBJ2-2	many	TRBD2	TRBV5-1	CASSLPLAGTGELFF	TGCGCCAGCAGCTTGCCGCTAGCGGGCACCGGGGAGCTGTTTTTT
TRBJ2-5	few	TRBD1	TRBV7-9	CASGFRDRVGETQYF	TGTGCCAGCGGATTCCGGGACAGGGTGGGGGAGACCCAGTACTTC
TRBJ1-2	.	TRBD1	TRBV5-5	CASSTETGHYGYTF	TGTGCCAGCAGCACGGAGACAGGGCACTATGGCTACACCTTC
TRBJ2-7	few	TRBD1	TRBV7-9	CASSSNTGAVNYEQYF	TGTGCCAGCAGCTCCAATACAGGGGCCGTAAATTACGAGCAGTACTTC
TRBJ1-3	few	TRBD1	TRBV7-9	CASSPGDRGLTGNTIYF	TGTGCCAGCAGCCCCGGGGACAGGGGTTTGACTGGAAACACCATATATTTT
TRBJ2-2	many	.	TRBV7-9	CASVPGEDYNTGELFF	TGTGCCAGCGTCCCCGGGGAGGACTACAACACCGGGGAGCTGTTTTTT
TRBJ2-3	many	TRBD2	TRBV5-1	CASRPGLVSDTQYF	TGCGCCAGCAGGCCGGGACTAGTCTCAGATACGCAGTATTTT
TRBJ2-3	.	.	TRBV12-3/TRBV12-4	CASRSGVGTDTQYF	TGTGCCAGCAGGTCCGGGGTAGGCACAGATACGCAGTATTTT
TRBJ1-1	.	.	TRBV7-9	CASSPSYGRNTEAFF	TGTGCCAGCAGCCCCTCATATGGAAGGAACACTGAAGCTTTCTTT
TRBJ1-1	many	TRBD1	TRBV6-5	CASSQGARAFF	TGTGCCAGCAGCCAGGGGGCCAGGGCTTTCTTT